This TCR beta chain is from a study of blood T cell repertoires in COVID-19 (TCRdb year 2020). Regarding the research as a whole: Samples covering the acute and convalescent phases of COVID-19 were provided by collaborators in the United States, Italy and Spain. The samples were drawn from two sources: the first 160 participants of the ongoing ImmuneRACE study, and 1,254 subjects contributed by 6 global collaborators. Where available, HLA class I and class II types were obtained from metadata supplied by the sample provider rather than from assay-based typing. The repertoires were released in a freely available public database meant as a resource for research on the immune response to SARS-CoV-2. Sample metadata almost always included a de-identified subject ID, COVID-19 status, age in years and sex. The prospective study material was composed of cDNA or gDNA derived from T cells, B-cell-depleted T cells, or PBMCs. The dataset comprised deeply sampled blood TCRbeta repertoires from subjects exposed to, actively infected with, or recovered from COVID-19. General findings and caveats noted by the study authors: How much clinical and demographic metadata was included differed by source and by participant, and the metadata was provided uncurated.

The collaborating institutions used their own protocols to collect whole blood in K2EDTA tubes. For TCRbeta analysis, collaborators shipped samples as frozen whole blood, isolated PBMCs, or DNA extracted from either of those sample types. From cysteine to phenylalanine, the CDR3 is 14 amino acids long. The retained sequence is limited to the CDR3, 42 bases, with the frame set at the first base. As encoded in the germline V gene, CDR1 is LGHNT while CDR2 is FRNRAP. A distance of 19 bases separates the germline ends of V and J, which lose 7 bases and 10 bases respectively. Notes on this clone: The target of this receptor is not known. Base qualities are not recorded, but no much larger clone differs from it by a single base.

TCRbeta CDR3 regions were amplified from genomic DNA using the immunoSEQ Assay, a bias-controlled multiplex PCR. For the original study's pipeline: The number of nucleated cells in each sample was estimated from the amplification of reference gene primers within the assay. Sequence reads were collapsed and filtered to measure the absolute abundance of every unique TCRbeta CDR3 rearrangement. Productive Simpson clonality was computed per sample as the square root of Simpson's diversity index over productive rearrangements. The immuneACCESS repertoire file appears here via TCRdb, limited to in-frame rearrangements. These files lack a portion of the clones; in checked studies, under half of the deficit traces to unresolved V genes, and the cause of the others is not known. V, J and clone size are taken as reported in that table, and D and trimming were inferred from the DNA itself. The sample contains over 95,000 clones, roughly 84% of them found a single time. The ten largest clones capture 17% of the sample.

This chain joins TRBV12-5 to TRBJ1-4, with TRBD1 tentatively as D gene (5 bases match). This TCR was sampled from a woman in her sixties with acute or convalescent COVID-19. The material sequenced was peripheral blood. The encoded CDR3 is CASAPSGAERKLFF. The DNA sequence reads TGTGCTAGTGCCCCTAGCGGGGCAGAACGAAAACTGTTTTTT.